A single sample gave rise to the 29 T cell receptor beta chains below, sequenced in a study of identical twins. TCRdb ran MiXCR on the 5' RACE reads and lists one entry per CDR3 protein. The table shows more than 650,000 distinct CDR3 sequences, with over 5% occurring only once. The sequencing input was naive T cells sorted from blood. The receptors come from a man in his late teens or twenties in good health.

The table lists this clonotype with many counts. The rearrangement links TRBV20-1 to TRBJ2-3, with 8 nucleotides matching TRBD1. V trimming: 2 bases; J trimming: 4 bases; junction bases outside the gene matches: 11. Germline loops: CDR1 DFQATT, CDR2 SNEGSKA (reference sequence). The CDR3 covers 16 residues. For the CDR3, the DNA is TGCAGTGCTAGACCGGCGGCAGGGGGCGCGGCAGATACGCAGTATTTT. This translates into CSARPAAGGAADTQYF.

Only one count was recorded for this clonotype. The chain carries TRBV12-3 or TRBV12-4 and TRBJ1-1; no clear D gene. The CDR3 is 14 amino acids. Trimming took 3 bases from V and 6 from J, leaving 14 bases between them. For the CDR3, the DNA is TGTGCCAGCAGTTTTAGAGGGAACACAGCTGAAGCTTTCTTT. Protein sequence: CASSFRGNTAEAFF.

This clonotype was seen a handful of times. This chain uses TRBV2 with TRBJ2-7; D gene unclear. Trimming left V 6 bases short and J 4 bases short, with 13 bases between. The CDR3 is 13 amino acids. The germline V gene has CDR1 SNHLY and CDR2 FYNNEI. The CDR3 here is CASRGAGPYEQYF. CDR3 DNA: TGTGCCAGCAGAGGAGCCGGGCCTTACGAGCAGTACTTC.

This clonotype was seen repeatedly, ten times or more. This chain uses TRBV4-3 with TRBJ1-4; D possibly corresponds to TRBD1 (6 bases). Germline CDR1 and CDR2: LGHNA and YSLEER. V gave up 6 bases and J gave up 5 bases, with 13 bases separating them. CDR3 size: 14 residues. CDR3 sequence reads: CASSRRGANEKLFF. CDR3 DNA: TGCGCCAGCAGTCGCAGGGGCGCCAATGAAAAACTGTTTTTT.

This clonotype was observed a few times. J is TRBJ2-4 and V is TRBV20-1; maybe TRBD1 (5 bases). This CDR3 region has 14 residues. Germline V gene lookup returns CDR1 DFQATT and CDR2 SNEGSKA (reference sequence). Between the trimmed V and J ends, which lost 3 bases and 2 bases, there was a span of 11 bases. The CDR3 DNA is TGCAGTGCTAGCAGGGATGGAACCAAAAACATTCAGTACTTC. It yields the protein CSASRDGTKNIQYF.

CDR3 coding DNA: TGTGCCAGCAGCCCGCCTATGGATACGCAGTATTTT. This codes for CASSPPMDTQYF. This chain joins TRBV6-2 or TRBV6-3 and TRBJ2-3, with D unclear. The CDR3 loop spans 12 amino acids. V lost 6 bases and J lost 6, with 10 bases in between. The germline CDR1 and CDR2 sequences are MNHEY and SVGEGT.

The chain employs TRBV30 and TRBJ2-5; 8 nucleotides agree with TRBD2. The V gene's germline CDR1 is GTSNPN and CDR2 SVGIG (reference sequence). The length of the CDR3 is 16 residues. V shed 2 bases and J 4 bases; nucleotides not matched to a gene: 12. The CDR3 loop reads CAWSRYVTSEAETQYF. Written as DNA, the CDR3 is TGTGCCTGGAGTCGGTATGTGACTAGCGAAGCAGAGACCCAGTACTTC.

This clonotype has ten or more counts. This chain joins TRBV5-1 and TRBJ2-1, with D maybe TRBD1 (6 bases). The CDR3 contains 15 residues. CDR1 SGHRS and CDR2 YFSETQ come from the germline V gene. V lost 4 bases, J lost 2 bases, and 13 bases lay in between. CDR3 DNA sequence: TGCGCCAGCAGCGCGACAGGAGATACCTACAATGAGCAGTTCTTC. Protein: CASSATGDTYNEQFF. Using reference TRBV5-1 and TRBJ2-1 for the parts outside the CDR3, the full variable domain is KAGVTQTPRYLIKTRGQQVTLSCSPISGHRSVSWYQQTPGQGLQFLFEYFSETQRNKGNFPGRFSGRQFSNSRSEMNVSTLELGDSALYLCASSATGDTYNEQFFGPGTRLTVL.

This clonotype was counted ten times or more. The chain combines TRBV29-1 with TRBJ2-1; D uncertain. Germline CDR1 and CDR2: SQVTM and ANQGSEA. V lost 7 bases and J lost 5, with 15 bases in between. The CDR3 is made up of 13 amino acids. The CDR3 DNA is TGCAGCGGCTCGTCCGGGTACGACAATGAGCAGTTCTTC. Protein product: CSGSSGYDNEQFF.

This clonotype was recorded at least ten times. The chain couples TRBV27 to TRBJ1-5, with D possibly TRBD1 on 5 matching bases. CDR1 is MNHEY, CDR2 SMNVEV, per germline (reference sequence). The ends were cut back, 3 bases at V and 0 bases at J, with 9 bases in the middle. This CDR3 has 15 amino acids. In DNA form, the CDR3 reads TGTGCCAGCAGTTTCGGGGGTATTAGCAATCAGCCCCAGCATTTT. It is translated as CASSFGGISNQPQHF.

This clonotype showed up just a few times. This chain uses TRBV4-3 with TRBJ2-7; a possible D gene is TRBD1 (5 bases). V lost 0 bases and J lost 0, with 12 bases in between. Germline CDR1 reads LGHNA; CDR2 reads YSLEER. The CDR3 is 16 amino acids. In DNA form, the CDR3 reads TGCGCCAGCAGCCAAGATGGTCCTAGGGGCTCCTACGAGCAGTACTTC. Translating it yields CASSQDGPRGSYEQYF.

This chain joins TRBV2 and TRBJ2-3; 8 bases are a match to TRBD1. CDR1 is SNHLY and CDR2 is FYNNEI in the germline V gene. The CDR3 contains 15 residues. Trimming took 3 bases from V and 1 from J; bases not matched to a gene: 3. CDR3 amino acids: CASSDRGQRTDTQYF. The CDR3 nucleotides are TGTGCCAGCAGTGACAGGGGGCAGCGCACAGATACGCAGTATTTT.

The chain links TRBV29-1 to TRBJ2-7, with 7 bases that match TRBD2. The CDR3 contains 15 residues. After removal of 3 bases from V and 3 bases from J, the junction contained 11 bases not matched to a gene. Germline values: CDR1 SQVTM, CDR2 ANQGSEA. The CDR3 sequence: CSVDAWGGANYEQYF. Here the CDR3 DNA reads TGCAGCGTTGATGCTTGGGGAGGGGCAAACTACGAGCAGTACTTC.

CDR3 sequence: CSASPAVGYQPQHF. CDR3 bases: TGCAGTGCTAGCCCCGCTGTGGGTTATCAGCCCCAGCATTTT. The chain employs TRBV20-1 and TRBJ1-5, with D uncertain. Germline CDR1 and CDR2: DFQATT and SNEGSKA (reference sequence). The germline V and J ends were trimmed by 3 bases and 5 bases, with 14 bases remaining between them. The CDR3 is 14 amino acids.

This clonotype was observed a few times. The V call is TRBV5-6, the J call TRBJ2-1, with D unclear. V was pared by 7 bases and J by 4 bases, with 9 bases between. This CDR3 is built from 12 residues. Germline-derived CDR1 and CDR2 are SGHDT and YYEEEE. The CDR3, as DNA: TGTGCCAGCGGAAACTTTTACAATGAGCAGTTCTTC. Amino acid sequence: CASGNFYNEQFF. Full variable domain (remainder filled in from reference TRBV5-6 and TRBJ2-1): DAGVTQSPTHLIKTRGQQVTLRCSPKSGHDTVSWYQQALGQGPQFIFQYYEEEERQRGNFPDRFSGHQFPNYSSELNVNALLLGDSALYLCASGNFYNEQFFGPGTRLTVL.

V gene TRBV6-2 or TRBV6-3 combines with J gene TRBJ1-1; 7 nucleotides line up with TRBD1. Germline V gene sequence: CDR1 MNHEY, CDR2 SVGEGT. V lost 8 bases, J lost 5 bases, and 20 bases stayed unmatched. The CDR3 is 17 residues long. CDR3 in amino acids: CASQTPNEGAAFTEAFF. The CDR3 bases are TGTGCCAGCCAAACCCCCAACGAGGGGGCGGCTTTTACTGAAGCTTTCTTT.

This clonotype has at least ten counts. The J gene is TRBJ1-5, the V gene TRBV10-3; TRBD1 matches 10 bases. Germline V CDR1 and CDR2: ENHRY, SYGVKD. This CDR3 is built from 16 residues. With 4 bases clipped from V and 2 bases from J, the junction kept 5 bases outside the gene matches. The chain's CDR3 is CAISGQGARGNQPQHF. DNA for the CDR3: TGTGCCATCAGTGGACAGGGGGCAAGGGGCAATCAGCCCCAGCATTTT.

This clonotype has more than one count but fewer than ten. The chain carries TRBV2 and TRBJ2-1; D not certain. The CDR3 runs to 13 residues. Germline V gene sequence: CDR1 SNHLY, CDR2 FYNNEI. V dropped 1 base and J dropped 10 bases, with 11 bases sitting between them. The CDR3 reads CASSEDQLPEQFF. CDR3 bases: TGTGCCAGCAGTGAAGATCAGTTACCCGAGCAGTTCTTC.

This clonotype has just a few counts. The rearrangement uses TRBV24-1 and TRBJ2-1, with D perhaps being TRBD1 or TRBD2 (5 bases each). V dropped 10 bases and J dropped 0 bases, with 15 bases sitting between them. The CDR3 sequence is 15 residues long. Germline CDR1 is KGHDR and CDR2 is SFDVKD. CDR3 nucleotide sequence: TGTGCCACTGGGTCGTGGGGGAGCTCCTACAATGAGCAGTTCTTC. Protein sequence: CATGSWGSSYNEQFF.

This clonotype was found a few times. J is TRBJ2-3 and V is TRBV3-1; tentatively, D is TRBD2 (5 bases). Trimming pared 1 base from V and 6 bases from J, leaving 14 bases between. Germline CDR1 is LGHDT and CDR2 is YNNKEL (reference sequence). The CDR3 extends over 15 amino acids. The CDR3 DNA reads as TGTGCCAGCAGCCAAGCGGGCCTACGCGGGGATACGCAGTATTTT. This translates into CASSQAGLRGDTQYF.

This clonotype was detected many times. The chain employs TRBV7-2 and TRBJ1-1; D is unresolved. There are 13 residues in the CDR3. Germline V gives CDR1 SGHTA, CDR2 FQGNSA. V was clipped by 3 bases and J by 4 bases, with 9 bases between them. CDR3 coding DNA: TGTGCCAGCAGCTTTTCACCGGTCACTGAAGCTTTCTTT. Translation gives CASSFSPVTEAFF.

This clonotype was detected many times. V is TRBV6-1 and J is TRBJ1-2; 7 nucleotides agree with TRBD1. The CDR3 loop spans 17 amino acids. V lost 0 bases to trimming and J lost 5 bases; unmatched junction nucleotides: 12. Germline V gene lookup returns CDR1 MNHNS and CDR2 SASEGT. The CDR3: CASSEAPGTAIGYGYTF. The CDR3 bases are TGTGCCAGCAGTGAAGCGCCAGGGACAGCTATCGGGTATGGCTACACCTTC.

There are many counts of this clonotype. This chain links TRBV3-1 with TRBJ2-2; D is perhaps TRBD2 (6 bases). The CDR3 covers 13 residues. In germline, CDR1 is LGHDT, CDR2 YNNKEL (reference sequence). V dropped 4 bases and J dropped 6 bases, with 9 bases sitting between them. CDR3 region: CASSPVAAGELFF. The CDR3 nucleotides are TGTGCCAGCAGCCCCGTAGCGGCCGGGGAGCTGTTTTTT.

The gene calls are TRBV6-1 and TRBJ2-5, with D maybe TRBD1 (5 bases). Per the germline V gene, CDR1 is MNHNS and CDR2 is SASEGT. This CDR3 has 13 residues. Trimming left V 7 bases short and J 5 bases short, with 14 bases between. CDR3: CASTRTRMETQYF. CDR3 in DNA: TGTGCCAGCACCAGGACAAGGATGGAGACCCAGTACTTC.

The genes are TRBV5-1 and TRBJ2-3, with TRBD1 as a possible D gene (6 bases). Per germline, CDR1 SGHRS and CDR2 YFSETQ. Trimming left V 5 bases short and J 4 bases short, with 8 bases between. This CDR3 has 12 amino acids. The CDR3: CASRGASDTQYF. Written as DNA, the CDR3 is TGCGCCAGCAGGGGGGCGTCAGATACGCAGTATTTT.

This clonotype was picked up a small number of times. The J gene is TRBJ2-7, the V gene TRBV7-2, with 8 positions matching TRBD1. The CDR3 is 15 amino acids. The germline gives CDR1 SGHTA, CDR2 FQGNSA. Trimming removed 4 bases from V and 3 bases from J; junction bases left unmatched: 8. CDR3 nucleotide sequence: TGTGCCAGCAGCTCAGACAGGGGTGCTGTCTACGAGCAGTACTTC. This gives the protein CASSSDRGAVYEQYF.

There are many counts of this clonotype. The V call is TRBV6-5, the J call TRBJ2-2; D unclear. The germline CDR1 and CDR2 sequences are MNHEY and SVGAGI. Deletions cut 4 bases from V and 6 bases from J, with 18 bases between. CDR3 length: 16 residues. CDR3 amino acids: CASSSIPGLEAGELFF. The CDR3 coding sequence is TGTGCCAGCAGTTCGATTCCAGGCCTTGAAGCCGGGGAGCTGTTTTTT.

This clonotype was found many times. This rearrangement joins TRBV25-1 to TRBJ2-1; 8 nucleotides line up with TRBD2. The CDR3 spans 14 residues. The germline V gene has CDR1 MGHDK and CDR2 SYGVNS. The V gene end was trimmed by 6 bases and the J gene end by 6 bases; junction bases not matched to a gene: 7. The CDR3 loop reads CASSRAGGLNEQFF. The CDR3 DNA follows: TGTGCCAGCAGCCGCGCGGGAGGTCTCAATGAGCAGTTCTTC.

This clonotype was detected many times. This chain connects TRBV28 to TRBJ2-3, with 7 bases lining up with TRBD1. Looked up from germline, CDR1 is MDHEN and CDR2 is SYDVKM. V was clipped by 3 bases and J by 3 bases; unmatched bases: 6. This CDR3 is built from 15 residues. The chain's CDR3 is CASSFFGTDTDTQYF. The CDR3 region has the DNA TGTGCCAGCAGTTTTTTCGGGACAGATACAGATACGCAGTATTTT.